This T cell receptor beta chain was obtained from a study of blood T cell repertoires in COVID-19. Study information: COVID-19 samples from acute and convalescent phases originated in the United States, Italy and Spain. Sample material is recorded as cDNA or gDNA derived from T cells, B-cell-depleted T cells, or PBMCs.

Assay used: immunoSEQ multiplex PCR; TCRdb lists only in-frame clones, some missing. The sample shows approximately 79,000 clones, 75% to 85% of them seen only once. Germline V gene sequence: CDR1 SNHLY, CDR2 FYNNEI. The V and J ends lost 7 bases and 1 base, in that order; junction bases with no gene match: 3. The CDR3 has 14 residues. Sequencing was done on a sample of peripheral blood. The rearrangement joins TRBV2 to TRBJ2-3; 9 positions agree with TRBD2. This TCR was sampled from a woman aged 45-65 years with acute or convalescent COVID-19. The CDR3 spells CASKRTSGTDTQYF. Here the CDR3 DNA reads TGTGCCAGCAAGAGGACTAGCGGCACAGATACGCAGTATTTT.